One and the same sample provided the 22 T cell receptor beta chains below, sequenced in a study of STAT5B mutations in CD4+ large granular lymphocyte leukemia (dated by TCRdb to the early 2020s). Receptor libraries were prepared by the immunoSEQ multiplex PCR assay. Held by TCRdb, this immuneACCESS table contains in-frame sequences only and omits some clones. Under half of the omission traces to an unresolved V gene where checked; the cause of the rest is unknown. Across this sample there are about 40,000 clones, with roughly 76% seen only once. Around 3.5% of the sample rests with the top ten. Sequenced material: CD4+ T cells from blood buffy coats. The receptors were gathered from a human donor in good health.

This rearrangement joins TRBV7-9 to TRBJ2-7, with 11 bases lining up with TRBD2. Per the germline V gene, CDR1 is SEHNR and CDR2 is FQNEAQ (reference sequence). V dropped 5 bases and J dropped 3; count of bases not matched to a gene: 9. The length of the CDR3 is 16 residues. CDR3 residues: CASSPIRLAGSYEQYF. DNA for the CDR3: TGTGCCAGCAGCCCAATTAGACTAGCGGGAAGCTACGAGCAGTACTTC.

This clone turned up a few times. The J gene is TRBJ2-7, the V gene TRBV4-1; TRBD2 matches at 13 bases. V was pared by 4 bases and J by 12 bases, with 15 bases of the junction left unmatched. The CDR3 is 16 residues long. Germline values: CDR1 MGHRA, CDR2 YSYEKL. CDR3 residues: CASSPGLAGASMGAYF. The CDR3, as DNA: TGCGCCAGCAGCCCCGGACTAGCGGGAGCCTCGATGGGCGCGTACTTC.

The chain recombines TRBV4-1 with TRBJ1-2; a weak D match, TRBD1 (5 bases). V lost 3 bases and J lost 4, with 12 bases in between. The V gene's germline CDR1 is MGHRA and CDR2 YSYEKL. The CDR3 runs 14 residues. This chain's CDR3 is CASSQADSTYGYTF. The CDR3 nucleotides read TGCGCCAGCAGCCAGGCCGACAGTACCTATGGCTACACCTTC.

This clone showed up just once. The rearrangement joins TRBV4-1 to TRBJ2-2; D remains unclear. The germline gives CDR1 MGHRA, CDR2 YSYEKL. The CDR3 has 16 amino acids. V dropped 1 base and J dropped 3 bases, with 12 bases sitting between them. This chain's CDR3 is CASSQGITSYTGELFF. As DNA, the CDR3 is TGCGCCAGCAGCCAAGGTATTACATCATACACCGGGGAGCTGTTTTTT.

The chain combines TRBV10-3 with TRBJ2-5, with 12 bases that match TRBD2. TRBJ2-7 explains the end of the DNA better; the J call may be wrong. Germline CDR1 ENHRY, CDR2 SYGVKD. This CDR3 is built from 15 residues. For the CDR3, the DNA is TGTGCCATCAGTGGGCTAGCGGGAGGGCCCAACGAGCAGTACTTC. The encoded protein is CAISGLAGGPNEQYF.

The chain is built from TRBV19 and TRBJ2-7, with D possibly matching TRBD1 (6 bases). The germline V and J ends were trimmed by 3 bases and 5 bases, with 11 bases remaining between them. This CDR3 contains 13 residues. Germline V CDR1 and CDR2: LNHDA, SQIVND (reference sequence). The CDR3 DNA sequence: TGTGCCAGTAGTATGGGGGCTTGGGACGAGCAGTACTTC. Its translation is CASSMGAWDEQYF.

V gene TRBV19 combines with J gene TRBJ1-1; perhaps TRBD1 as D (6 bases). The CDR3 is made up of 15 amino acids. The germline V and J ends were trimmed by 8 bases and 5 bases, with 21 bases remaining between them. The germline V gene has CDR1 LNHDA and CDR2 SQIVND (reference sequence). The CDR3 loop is CASYRAMGPGTEAFF. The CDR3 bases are TGTGCCAGTTACAGGGCAATGGGACCCGGGACTGAAGCTTTCTTT.

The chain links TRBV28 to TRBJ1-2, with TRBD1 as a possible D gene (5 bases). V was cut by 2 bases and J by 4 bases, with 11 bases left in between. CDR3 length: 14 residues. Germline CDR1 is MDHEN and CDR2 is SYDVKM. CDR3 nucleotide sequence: TGTGCCAGCAGTTTAATAGGGCAGGGCTATGGCTACACCTTC. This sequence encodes CASSLIGQGYGYTF.

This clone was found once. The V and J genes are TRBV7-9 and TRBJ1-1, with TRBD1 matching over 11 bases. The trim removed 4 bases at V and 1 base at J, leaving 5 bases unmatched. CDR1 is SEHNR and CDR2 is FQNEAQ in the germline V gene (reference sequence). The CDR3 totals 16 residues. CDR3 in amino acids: CASSSGQGERNTEAFF. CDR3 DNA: TGTGCCAGCAGCTCGGGACAGGGGGAAAGGAACACTGAAGCTTTCTTT.

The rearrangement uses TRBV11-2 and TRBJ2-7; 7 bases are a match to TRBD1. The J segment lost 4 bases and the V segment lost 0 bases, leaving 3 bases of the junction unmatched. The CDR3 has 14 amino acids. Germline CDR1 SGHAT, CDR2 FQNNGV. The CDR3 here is CASSLEQGMYEQYF. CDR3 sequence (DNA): TGTGCCAGCAGCTTAGAACAGGGGATGTACGAGCAGTACTTC. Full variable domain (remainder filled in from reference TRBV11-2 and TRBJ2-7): EAGVAQSPRYKIIEKRQSVAFWCNPISGHATLYWYQQILGQGPKLLIQFQNNGVVDDSQLPKDRFSAERLKGVDSTLKIQPAKLEDSAVYLCASSLEQGMYEQYFGPGTRLTVT.

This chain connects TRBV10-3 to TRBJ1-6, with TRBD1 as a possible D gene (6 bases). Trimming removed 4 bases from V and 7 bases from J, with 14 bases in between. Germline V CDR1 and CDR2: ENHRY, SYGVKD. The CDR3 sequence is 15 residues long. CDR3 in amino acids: CAISVNREGNSPLHF. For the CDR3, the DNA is TGTGCCATCAGTGTTAACAGGGAGGGAAATTCACCCCTCCACTTT.

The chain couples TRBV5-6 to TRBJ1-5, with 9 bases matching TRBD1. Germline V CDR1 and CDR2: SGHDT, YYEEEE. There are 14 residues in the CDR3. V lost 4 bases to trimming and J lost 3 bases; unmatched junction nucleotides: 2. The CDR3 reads CASSRTGVNQPQHF. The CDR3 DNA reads TGTGCCAGCAGCCGGACAGGGGTCAATCAGCCCCAGCATTTT.

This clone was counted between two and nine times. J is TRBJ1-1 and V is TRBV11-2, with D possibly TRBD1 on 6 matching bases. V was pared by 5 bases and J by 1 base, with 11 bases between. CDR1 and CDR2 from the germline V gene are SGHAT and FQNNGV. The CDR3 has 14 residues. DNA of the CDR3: TGTGCCAGCAGCATGGGGGGCAGGAACACTGAAGCTTTCTTT. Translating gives CASSMGGRNTEAFF.

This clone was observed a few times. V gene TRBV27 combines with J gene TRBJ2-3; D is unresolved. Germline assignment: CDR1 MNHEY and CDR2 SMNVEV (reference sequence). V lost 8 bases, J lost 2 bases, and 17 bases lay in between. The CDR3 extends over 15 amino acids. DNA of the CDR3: TGTGCCAGCGCCAACCCGGGCCATCTCACAGATACGCAGTATTTT. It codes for CASANPGHLTDTQYF.

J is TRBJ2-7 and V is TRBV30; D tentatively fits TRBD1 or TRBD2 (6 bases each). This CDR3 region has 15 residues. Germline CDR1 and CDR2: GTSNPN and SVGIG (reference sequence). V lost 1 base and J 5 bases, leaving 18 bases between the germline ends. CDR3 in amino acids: CAWSEPGLRGDEQYF. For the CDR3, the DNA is TGTGCCTGGAGTGAACCGGGACTCAGGGGAGACGAGCAGTACTTC.

CDR3 nucleotides: TGTGCCGGAGTACCTCTTATTGGCAGGGCGAGCTATGGCTACACCTTC. It specifies CAGVPLIGRASYGYTF. V usage is TRBV2 and J usage is TRBJ1-2, with a tentative D call TRBD1 (5 bases). This CDR3 is built from 16 residues. The germline V gene encodes CDR1 SNHLY and CDR2 FYNNEI. Trimming left V 11 bases short and J 4 bases short, with 26 bases between.

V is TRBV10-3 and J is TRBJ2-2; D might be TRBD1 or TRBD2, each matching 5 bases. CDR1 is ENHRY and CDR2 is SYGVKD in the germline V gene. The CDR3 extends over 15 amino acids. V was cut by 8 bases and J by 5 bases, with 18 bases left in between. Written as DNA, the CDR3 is TGTGCCATCTTATCCGGGACGGCGAGTACCGGGGAGCTGTTTTTT. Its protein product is CAILSGTASTGELFF.

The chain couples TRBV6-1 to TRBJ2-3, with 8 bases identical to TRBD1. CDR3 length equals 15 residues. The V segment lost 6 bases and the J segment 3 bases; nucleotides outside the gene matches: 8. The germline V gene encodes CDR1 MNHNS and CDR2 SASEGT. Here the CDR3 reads CASSGPGQATDTQYF. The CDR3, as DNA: TGTGCCAGCAGCGGACCGGGACAGGCAACAGATACGCAGTATTTT.

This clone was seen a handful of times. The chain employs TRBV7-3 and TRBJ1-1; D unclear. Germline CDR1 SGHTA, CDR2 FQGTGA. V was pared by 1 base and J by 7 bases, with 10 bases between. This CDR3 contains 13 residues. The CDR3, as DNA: TGTGCCAGCAGCTTAATTGGCGAGGGTGAAGCTTTCTTT. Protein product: CASSLIGEGEAFF.

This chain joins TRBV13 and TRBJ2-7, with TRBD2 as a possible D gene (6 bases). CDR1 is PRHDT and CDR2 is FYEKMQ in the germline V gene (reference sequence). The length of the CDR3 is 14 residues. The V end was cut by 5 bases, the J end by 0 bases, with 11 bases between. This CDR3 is CASSLRRVSYEQYF. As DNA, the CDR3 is TGTGCCAGCAGCCTTAGGAGGGTCTCCTACGAGCAGTACTTC.

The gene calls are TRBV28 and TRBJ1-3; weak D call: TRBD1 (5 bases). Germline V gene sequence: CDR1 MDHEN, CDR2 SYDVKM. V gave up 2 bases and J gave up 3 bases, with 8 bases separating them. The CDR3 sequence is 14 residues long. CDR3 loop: CASSLGALGNTIYF. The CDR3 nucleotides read TGTGCCAGCAGTTTAGGGGCCCTTGGAAACACCATATATTTT.

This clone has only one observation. The DNA of the CDR3 is TGTGCCACCAGCAGAGGTGGAGGGGGCGCTATCGACGAGCAGTACTTC. Its translation: CATSRGGGGAIDEQYF. V and J are TRBV15 and TRBJ2-7; tentative D call: TRBD1 (7 bases). Trimming removed 1 base at V and 5 bases at J, with 18 bases between. The CDR3 extends over 16 amino acids. Germline CDR1 is LNHNV and CDR2 is YYDKDF (reference sequence).